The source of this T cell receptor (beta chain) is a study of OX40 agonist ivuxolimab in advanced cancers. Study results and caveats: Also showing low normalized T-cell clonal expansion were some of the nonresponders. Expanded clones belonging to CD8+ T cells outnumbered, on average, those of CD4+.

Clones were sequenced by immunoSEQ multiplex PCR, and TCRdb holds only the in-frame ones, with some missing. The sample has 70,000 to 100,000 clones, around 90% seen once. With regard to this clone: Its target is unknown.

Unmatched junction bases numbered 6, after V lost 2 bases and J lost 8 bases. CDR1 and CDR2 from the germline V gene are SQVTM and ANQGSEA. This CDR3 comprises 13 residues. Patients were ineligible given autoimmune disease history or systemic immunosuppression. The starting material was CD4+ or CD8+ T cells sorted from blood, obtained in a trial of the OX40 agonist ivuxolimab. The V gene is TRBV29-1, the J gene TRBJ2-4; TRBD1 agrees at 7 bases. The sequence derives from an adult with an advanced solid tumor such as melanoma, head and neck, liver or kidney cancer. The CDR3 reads CSVEIDRVDIQYF. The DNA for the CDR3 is TGCAGCGTTGAAATCGACAGGGTAGACATTCAGTACTTC.